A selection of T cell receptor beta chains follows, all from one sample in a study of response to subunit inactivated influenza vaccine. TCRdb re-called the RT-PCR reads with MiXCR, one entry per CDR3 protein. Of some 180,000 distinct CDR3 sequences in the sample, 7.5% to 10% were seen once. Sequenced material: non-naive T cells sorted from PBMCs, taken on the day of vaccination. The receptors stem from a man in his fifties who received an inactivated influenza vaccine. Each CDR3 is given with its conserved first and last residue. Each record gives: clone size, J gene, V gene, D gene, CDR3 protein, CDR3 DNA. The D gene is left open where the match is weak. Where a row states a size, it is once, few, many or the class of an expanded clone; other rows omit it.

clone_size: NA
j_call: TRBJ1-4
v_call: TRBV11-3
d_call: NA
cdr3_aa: CASSRPPIEGHEKLFF
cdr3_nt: TGTGCCAGCAGCCGGCCCCCAATTGAAGGGCATGAAAAACTGTTTTTT

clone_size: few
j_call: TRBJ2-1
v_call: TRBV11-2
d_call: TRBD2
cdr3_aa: CASSLVQWGGNEQFF
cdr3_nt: TGTGCCAGCAGCTTAGTACAGTGGGGGGGAAATGAGCAGTTCTTC

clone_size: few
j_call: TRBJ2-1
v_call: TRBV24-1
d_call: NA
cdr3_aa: CATSDLASGWQGSVNEQFF
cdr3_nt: TGTGCCACCAGTGATCTCGCTTCGGGTTGGCAGGGGAGTGTCAATGAGCAGTTCTTC

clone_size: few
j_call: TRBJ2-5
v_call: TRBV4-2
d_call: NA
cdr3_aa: CASSQDLRETQYF
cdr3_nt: TGTGCCAGCAGCCAAGATTTAAGGGAGACCCAGTACTTC

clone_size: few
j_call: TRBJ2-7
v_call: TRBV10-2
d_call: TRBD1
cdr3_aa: CASGGQGWGEQYF
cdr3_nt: TGCGCCAGCGGCGGACAGGGATGGGGCGAGCAGTACTTC

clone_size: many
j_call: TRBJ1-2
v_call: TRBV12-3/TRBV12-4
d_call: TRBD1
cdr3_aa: CASSSQPGQGTYGYTF
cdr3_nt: TGTGCCAGCAGTTCACAACCGGGACAGGGGACCTATGGCTACACCTTC

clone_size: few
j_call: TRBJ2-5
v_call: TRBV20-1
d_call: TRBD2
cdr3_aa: CSARDPRLAGEQETQYF
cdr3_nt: TGCAGTGCTAGAGACCCCCGACTAGCGGGAGAGCAAGAGACCCAGTACTTC

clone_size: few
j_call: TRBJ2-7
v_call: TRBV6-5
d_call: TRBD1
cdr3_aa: CATGDRADEQYF
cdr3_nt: TGTGCCACCGGGGACAGGGCAGACGAGCAGTACTTC

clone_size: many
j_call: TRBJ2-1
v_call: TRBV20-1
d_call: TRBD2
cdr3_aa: CSAQTSGRSYNEQFF
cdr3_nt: TGCAGTGCGCAGACTAGCGGGCGCTCCTACAATGAGCAGTTCTTC

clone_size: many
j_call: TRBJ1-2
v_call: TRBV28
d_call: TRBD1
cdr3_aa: CASSIGTGLYGYTF
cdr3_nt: TGTGCCAGCAGTATCGGGACAGGCCTCTATGGCTACACCTTC

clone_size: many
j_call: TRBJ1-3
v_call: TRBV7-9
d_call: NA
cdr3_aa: CASSPPLRSGNTIYF
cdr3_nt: TGTGCCAGCAGCCCCCCGTTGAGGTCGGGAAACACCATATATTTT

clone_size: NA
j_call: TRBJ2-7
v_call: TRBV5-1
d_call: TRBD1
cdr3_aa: CASSPSGTGGPLAYEQYF
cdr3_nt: TGCGCCAGCAGCCCATCCGGGACAGGGGGCCCGCTGGCTTACGAGCAGTACTTC

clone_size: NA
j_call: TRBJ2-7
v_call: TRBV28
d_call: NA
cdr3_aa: CASRSGALMGEQYF
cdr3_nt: TGTGCCAGCAGGTCCGGGGCCCTAATGGGGGAGCAGTACTTC

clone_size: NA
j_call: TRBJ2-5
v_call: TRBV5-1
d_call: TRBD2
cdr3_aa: CASSPGSGGLRETQYF
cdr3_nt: TGCGCCAGCAGTCCGGGATCGGGAGGTTTACGAGAGACCCAGTACTTC

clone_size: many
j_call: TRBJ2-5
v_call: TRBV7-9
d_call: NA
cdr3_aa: CASTWGQETQYF
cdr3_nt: TGTGCCAGCACCTGGGGCCAAGAGACCCAGTACTTC

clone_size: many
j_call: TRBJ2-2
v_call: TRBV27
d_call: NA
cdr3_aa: CASSPRWGGVHTGELFF
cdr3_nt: TGTGCCAGCAGTCCCCGATGGGGGGGCGTTCACACCGGGGAGCTGTTTTTT

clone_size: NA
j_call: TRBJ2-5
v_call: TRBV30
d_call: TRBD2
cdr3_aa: CAWSNGLEETQYF
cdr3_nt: TGTGCCTGGAGTAATGGACTAGAAGAGACCCAGTACTTC

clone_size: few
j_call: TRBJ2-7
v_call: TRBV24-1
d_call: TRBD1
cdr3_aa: CATSDFGGQGEQYF
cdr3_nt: TGTGCCACCAGTGATTTCGGTGGACAGGGCGAGCAGTACTTC

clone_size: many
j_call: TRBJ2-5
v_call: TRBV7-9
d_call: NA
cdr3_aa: CASSTGRTTQETQYF
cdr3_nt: TGTGCCAGCAGCACGGGACGGACTACTCAAGAGACCCAGTACTTC

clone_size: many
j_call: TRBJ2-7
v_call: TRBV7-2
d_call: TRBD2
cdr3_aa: CASSLSLGGGGTYEQYF
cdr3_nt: TGTGCCAGCAGCTTATCATTGGGCGGGGGGGGAACCTACGAGCAGTACTTC

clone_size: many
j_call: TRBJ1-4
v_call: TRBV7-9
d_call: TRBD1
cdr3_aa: CASSQGQLNEKLFF
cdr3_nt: TGTGCCAGCAGCCAGGGACAGCTAAATGAAAAACTGTTTTTT

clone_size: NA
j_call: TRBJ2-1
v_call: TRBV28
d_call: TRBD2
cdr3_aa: CASRAGGTYNEQFF
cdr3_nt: TGTGCCAGCAGAGCGGGAGGAACCTACAATGAGCAGTTCTTC

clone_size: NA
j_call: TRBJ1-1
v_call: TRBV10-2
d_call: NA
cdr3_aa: CASSESWGGNTEAFF
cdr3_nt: TGCGCCAGCAGTGAGTCATGGGGCGGGAACACTGAAGCTTTCTTT

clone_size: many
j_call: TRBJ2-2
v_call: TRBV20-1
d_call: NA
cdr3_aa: CSARVGATGELFF
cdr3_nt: TGCAGTGCTAGAGTTGGAGCCACCGGGGAGCTGTTTTTT

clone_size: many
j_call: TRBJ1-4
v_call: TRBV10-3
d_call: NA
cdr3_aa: CATSSGTSGEKLFF
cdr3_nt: TGTGCCACTTCCTCCGGGACCTCCGGTGAAAAACTGTTTTTT

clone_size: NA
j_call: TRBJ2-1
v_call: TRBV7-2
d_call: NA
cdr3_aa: CASSLGPRGNEQFF
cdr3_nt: TGTGCCAGCAGCTTAGGGCCAAGGGGCAATGAGCAGTTCTTC

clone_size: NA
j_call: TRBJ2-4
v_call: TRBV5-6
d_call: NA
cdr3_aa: CASSLVAAKNIQYF
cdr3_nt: TGTGCCAGCAGCTTGGTGGCGGCCAAAAACATTCAGTACTTC

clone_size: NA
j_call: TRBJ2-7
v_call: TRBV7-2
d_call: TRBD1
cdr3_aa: CASSLVPGQGNYEQYF
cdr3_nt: TGTGCCAGCAGCTTAGTCCCGGGACAGGGGAACTACGAGCAGTACTTC

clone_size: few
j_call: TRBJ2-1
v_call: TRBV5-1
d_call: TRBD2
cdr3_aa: CASSTQAGTGYNEQFF
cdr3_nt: TGCGCCAGCAGCACACAAGCGGGGACGGGCTACAATGAGCAGTTCTTC

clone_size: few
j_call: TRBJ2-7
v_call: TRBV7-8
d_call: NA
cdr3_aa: CASSVRQSSYEQYF
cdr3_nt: TGTGCCAGCAGCGTAAGACAGAGCTCCTACGAGCAGTACTTC

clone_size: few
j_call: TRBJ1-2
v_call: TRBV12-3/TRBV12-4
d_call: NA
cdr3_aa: CASSLAENYGYTF
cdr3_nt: TGTGCCAGCAGTTTGGCAGAGAACTATGGCTACACCTTC

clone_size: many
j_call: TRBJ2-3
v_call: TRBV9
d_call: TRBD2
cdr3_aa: CASSVGTSGRAVDTQYF
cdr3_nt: TGTGCCAGCAGCGTAGGGACTAGCGGGAGAGCGGTAGATACGCAGTATTTT

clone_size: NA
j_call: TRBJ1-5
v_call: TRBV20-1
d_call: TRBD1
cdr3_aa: CSARVGTGINQPQHF
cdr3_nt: TGCAGTGCTAGGGTTGGGACAGGGATTAATCAGCCCCAGCATTTT

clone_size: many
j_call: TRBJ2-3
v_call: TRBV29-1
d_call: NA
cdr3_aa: CSVSDGTDTQYF
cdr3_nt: TGCAGCGTTTCGGACGGTACAGATACGCAGTATTTT

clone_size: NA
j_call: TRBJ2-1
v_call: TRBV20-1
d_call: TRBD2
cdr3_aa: CSARDTYAGGPVDEQFF
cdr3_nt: TGCAGTGCTAGAGATACATACGCGGGAGGGCCGGTCGATGAGCAGTTCTTC

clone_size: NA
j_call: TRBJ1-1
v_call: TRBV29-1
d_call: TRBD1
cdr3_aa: CSVVHLGTAMNTEAFF
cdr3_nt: TGCAGCGTTGTACATTTGGGGACAGCCATGAACACTGAAGCTTTCTTT

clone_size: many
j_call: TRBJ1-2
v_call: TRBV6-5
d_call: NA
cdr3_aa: CASSYSGGSLKGYTF
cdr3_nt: TGTGCCAGCAGTTACTCAGGGGGTAGTTTAAAAGGCTACACCTTC

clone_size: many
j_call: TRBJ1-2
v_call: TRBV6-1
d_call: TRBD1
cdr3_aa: CASRRGRDYGYTF
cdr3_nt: TGTGCCAGCAGAAGGGGGCGAGACTATGGCTACACCTTC

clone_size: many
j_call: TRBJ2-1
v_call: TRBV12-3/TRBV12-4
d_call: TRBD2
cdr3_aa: CASRRLAGGSLDEQFF
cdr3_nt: TGTGCCAGCAGGCGACTAGCGGGGGGGAGTCTAGATGAGCAGTTCTTC

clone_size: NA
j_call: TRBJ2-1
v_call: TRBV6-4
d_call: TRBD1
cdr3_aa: CASSRGGQGNEQFF
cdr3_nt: TGTGCCAGCAGTCGGGGGGGACAGGGGAATGAGCAGTTCTTC

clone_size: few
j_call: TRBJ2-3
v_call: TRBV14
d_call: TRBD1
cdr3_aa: CASSQTGTDNTDTQYF
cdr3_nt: TGTGCCAGCAGCCAAACCGGGACAGACAACACAGATACGCAGTATTTT

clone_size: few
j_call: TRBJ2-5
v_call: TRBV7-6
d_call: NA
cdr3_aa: CASSLGGGKTQYF
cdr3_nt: TGTGCCAGCAGCTTAGGAGGGGGAAAGACCCAGTACTTC

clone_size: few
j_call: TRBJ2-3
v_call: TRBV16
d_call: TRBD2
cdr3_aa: CASSPKPGTSDTDTQYF
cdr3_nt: TGTGCCAGCAGCCCAAAACCCGGGACTAGCGACACAGATACGCAGTATTTT

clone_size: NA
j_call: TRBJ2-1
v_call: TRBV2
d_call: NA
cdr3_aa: CASSEVVGAFYNEQFF
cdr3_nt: TGTGCCAGCAGTGAAGTTGTGGGGGCCTTCTACAATGAGCAGTTCTTC

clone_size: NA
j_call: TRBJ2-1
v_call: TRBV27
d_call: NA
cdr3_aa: CASSIRTGSSNEQFF
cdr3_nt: TGTGCCAGCAGTATCCGGACGGGATCGTCGAATGAGCAGTTCTTC

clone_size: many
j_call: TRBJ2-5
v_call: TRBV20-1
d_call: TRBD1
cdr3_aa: CSARDSRFGTGETQYF
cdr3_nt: TGCAGTGCTAGAGATAGTAGGTTTGGGACAGGGGAGACCCAGTACTTC

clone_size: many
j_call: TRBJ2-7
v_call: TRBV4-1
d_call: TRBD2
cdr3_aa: CASSQAPLAGAKYEQYF
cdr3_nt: TGCGCCAGCAGCCAAGCTCCTTTAGCGGGGGCTAAATACGAGCAGTACTTC

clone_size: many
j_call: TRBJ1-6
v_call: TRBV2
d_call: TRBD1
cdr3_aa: CASSVGQYNSPLHF
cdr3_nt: TGTGCCAGCAGCGTGGGACAGTATAATTCACCCCTCCACTTT

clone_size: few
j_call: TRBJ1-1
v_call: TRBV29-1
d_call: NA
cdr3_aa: CSVEKGFGLRDTEAFF
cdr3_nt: TGCAGCGTTGAGAAGGGTTTCGGTCTTCGGGACACTGAAGCTTTCTTT

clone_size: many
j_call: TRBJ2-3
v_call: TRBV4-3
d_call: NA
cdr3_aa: CASSQDSTKRDTQYF
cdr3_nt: TGCGCCAGCAGCCAAGATTCGACTAAACGGGATACGCAGTATTTT

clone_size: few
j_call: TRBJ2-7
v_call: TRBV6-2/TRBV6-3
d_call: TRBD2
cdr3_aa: CASSYPTSGRTAYEQYF
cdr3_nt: TGTGCCAGCAGTTACCCTACTAGCGGGAGGACGGCCTACGAGCAGTACTTC

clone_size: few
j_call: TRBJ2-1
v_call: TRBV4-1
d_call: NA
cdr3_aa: CASSRTESSYNEQFF
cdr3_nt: TGCGCCAGCAGCCGGACAGAGAGCTCCTACAATGAGCAGTTCTTC

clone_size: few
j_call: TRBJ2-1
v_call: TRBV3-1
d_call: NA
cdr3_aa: CASSHDDRNEQFF
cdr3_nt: TGTGCCAGCAGCCACGATGACAGAAATGAGCAGTTCTTC

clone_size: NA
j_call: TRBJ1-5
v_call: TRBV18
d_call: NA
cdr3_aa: CASSQFGQTGRNQPQHF
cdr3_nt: TGTGCCAGCTCCCAATTCGGACAGACGGGGCGCAATCAGCCCCAGCATTTT

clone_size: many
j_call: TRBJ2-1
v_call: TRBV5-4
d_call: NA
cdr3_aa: CASSLPGSVYNEQFF
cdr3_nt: TGTGCCAGCAGCTTGCCCGGGAGCGTTTACAATGAGCAGTTCTTC

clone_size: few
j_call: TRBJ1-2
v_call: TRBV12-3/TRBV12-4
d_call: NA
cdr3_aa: CASSYPRGSRGYTF
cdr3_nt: TGTGCCAGCAGTTACCCCCGGGGCAGTCGGGGCTACACCTTC

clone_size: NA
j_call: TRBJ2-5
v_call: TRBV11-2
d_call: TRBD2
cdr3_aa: CASSIGTSEGLAQYF
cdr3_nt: TGTGCCAGCAGCATCGGGACTAGCGAGGGTTTGGCCCAGTACTTC

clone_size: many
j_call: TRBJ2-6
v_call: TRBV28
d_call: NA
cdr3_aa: CASSPAGTSSSGANVLTF
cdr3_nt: TGTGCCAGCAGTCCGGCCGGGACATCTTCCTCTGGGGCCAACGTCCTGACTTTC

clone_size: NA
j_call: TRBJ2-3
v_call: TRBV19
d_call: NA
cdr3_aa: CASSSRQSADTQYF
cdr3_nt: TGTGCCAGTAGTTCTCGACAGTCGGCAGATACGCAGTATTTT